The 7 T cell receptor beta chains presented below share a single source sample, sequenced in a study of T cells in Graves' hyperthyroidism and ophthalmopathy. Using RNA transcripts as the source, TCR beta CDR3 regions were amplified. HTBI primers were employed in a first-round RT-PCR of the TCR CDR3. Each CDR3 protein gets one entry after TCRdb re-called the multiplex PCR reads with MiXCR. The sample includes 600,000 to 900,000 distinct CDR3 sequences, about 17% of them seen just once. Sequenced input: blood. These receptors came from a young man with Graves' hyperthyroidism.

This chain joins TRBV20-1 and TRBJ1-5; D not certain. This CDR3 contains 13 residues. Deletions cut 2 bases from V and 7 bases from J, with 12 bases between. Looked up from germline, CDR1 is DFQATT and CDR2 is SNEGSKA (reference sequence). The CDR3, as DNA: TGCAGTGCTAGAAGGGATCCGGGGCAGCCCCAGCATTTT. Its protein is CSARRDPGQPQHF.

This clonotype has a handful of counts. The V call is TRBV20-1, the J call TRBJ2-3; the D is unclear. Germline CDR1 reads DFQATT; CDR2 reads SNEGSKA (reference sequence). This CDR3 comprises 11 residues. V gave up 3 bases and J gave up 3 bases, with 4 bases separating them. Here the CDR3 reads CSASLTDTQYF. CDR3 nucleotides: TGCAGTGCTAGCCTAACAGATACGCAGTATTTT.

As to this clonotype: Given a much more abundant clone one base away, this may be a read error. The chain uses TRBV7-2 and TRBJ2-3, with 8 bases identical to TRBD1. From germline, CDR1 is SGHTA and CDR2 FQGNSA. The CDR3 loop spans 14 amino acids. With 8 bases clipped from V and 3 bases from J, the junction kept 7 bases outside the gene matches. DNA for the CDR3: TGTACCAGCGGAGACAGGGGCAAAACAGATACGCAGTATTTT. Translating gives CTSGDRGKTDTQYF.

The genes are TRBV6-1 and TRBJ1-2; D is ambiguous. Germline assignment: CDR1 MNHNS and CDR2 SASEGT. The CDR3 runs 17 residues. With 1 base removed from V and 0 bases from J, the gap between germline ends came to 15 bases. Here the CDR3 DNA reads TGTGCCAGCAGTGAAGTAATCGGCTGGCGACCTAACTATGGCTACACCTTC. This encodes CASSEVIGWRPNYGYTF.

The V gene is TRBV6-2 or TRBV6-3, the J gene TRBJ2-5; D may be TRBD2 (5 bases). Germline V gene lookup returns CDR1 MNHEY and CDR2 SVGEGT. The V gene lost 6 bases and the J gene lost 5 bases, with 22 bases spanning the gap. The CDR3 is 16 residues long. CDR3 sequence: CASSPTHREKWETQYF. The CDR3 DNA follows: TGTGCCAGCAGCCCCACCCATAGGGAGAAATGGGAGACCCAGTACTTC.

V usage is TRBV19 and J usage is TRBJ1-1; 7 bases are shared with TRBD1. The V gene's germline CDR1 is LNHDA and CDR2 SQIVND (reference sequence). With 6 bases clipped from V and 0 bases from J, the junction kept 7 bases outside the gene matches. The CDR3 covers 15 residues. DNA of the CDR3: TGTGCCAGTAGATTTGGCGGGACAGTGAACACTGAAGCTTTCTTT. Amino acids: CASRFGGTVNTEAFF.

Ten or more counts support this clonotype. The CDR3 DNA is TGTGCCAGCAGCCGGGACCCAGATACGCAGTATTTT. As protein: CASSRDPDTQYF. The V gene is TRBV7-3, the J gene TRBJ2-3; the D call may be TRBD1 or TRBD2 (5 bases each). Per germline, CDR1 SGHTA and CDR2 FQGTGA. This CDR3 has 12 residues. Trimming took off 5 bases at V and 4 bases at J, with 7 bases between the two ends.